These 18 T cell receptor beta chains were sequenced from one sample in a study of CD8 T cells in ankylosing spondylitis (dated by TCRdb to about 2017). Receptors were amplified or captured by 5' RACE. These reads were obtained on an Illumina HiSeq 2500. In TCRdb, the public reads were trimmed at Q25 with fastp and aligned with MiXCR, with productive beta chains retained. A single entry per CDR3 protein holds the most common genes and DNA from its merged rows. Within this sample are around 220,000 distinct CDR3 sequences, with 10% of them counted one time only. The leading ten clones occupy roughly a fifth of the sample. Sequencing was carried out using blood, either unsorted or a sorted T cell fraction (not recorded which). The receptors stem from a male donor with ankylosing spondylitis or in good health (not recorded which).

V usage is TRBV7-9 and J usage is TRBJ2-7; 10 bases align to TRBD2. The germline V gene has CDR1 SEHNR and CDR2 FQNEAQ (reference sequence). This CDR3 spans 14 amino acids. V trimming: 2 bases; J trimming: 6 bases; junction bases outside the gene matches: 4. The CDR3 coding sequence is TGTGCCAGCAGCTTAAGCGGGGGGGCCGTCGAGCAGTACTTC. Translating it yields CASSLSGGAVEQYF.

This clonotype was counted at least ten times. The chain recombines TRBV6-5 with TRBJ2-5, with 7 bases aligning to TRBD2. The CDR3 sequence is 15 residues long. Looked up from germline, CDR1 is MNHEY and CDR2 is SVGAGI. J lost 4 bases, V lost 2 bases, and 7 bases had no gene match. CDR3 amino acids: CASSYGRGARETQYF. In nucleotides, the CDR3 is TGTGCCAGCAGTTACGGGAGGGGCGCGAGAGAGACCCAGTACTTC.

This chain connects TRBV20-1 to TRBJ1-2; 8 positions agree with TRBD1. This CDR3 is built from 11 residues. The V gene end was trimmed by 6 bases and the J gene end by 7 bases; junction bases not matched to a gene: 4. The V gene's germline CDR1 is DFQATT and CDR2 SNEGSKA (reference sequence). The CDR3 coding sequence is TGCAGTGCCCTTGGGACAGGTGGCTACACCTTC. Protein: CSALGTGGYTF.

In its sample, this clonotype was seen many times. The chain links TRBV20-1 to TRBJ2-1; D gene uncertain. The ends were cut back, 0 bases at V and 5 bases at J, with 8 bases in the middle. Germline loops: CDR1 DFQATT, CDR2 SNEGSKA (reference sequence). This CDR3 comprises 13 residues. As DNA, the CDR3 is TGCAGTGCTAGAGATAGTCTCAACAATGAGCAGTTCTTC. Its translation is CSARDSLNNEQFF.

The rearrangement joins TRBV2 to TRBJ2-1, with 8 bases identical to TRBD2. With 6 bases clipped from V and 4 bases from J, the junction kept 11 bases outside the gene matches. CDR3 length equals 16 residues. Germline-derived CDR1 and CDR2 are SNHLY and FYNNEI. Written as DNA, the CDR3 is TGTGCCAGCAGGGAGGGAGAGCGGGGGAGGTACAATGAGCAGTTCTTC. Its protein is CASREGERGRYNEQFF.

This clonotype was seen many times. The V gene is TRBV27, the J gene TRBJ2-5; D is unclear. Germline loops: CDR1 MNHEY, CDR2 SMNVEV (reference sequence). V dropped 5 bases and J dropped 0 bases, with 4 bases sitting between them. This CDR3 spans 12 amino acids. CDR3 DNA: TGTGCCAGCAGTCCCCACCAAGAGACCCAGTACTTC. It specifies CASSPHQETQYF.

This clonotype was seen ten or more times. The CDR3 protein is CASSNLLGQFMNTEAFF. In nucleotides, the CDR3 is TGTGCCAGCAGCAACTTACTAGGACAGTTTATGAACACTGAAGCTTTCTTT. The chain is built from TRBV5-6 and TRBJ1-1, with D possibly matching TRBD1 (6 bases). Germline V gene data show CDR1 as SGHDT and CDR2 as YYEEEE. Trimming cost V 4 bases and J 0 bases, with 19 bases left between them. There are 17 residues in the CDR3.

This clonotype has ten or more counts. The rearrangement joins TRBV6-1 to TRBJ2-3, with D perhaps given as TRBD1 or TRBD2 (5 bases each). The germline V gene encodes CDR1 MNHNS and CDR2 SASEGT. Between the trimmed V and J ends, which lost 6 bases and 4 bases, there was a span of 20 bases. The CDR3 is made up of 16 amino acids. The CDR3 here is CASSATGTLYSDTQYF. In nucleotides, the CDR3 is TGTGCCAGCAGCGCAACCGGGACGCTATACTCAGATACGCAGTATTTT.

The chain recombines TRBV3-1 with TRBJ2-3; TRBD2 matches at 12 bases. Trimming removed 1 base from V and 4 bases from J; junction bases left unmatched: 3. CDR3 size: 16 residues. From germline, CDR1 is LGHDT and CDR2 YNNKEL (reference sequence). CDR3 bases: TGTGCCAGCAGCCAAGTCTGGACTAGCGGGGCAGATACGCAGTATTTT. This gives the protein CASSQVWTSGADTQYF.

This clonotype was seen ten or more times. The chain is built from TRBV29-1 and TRBJ2-3; 10 bases line up with TRBD1. J lost 0 bases, V lost 7 bases, and 13 bases had no gene match. This CDR3 is built from 17 residues. The germline V gene encodes CDR1 SQVTM and CDR2 ANQGSEA. The CDR3 is CSGKGGTGVESTDTQYF. The CDR3 DNA reads as TGCAGCGGAAAGGGTGGGACAGGGGTCGAGAGCACAGATACGCAGTATTTT.

This clonotype has at least ten counts. This chain joins TRBV12-3 or TRBV12-4 and TRBJ2-1; D is undetermined. This CDR3 contains 13 residues. V shed 5 bases and J shed 10 bases, with 15 bases lying between them. The CDR3 sequence: CASSLISGEEQFF. CDR3 coding DNA: TGTGCCAGCAGTCTGATCAGTGGAGAAGAGCAGTTCTTC.

This clonotype has a count of ten or more. The rearrangement uses TRBV20-1 and TRBJ2-3, with 14 bases aligning to TRBD2. This CDR3 has 17 amino acids. CDR1 is DFQATT, CDR2 SNEGSKA, per germline (reference sequence). The V and J ends lost 5 bases and 0 bases, in that order; junction bases with no gene match: 7. In DNA, the CDR3 is TGCAGTGCTGACGGGACTAGCGGGGGTGATAGCACAGATACGCAGTATTTT. This translates into CSADGTSGGDSTDTQYF.

This clonotype was found a few times. This chain joins TRBV29-1 and TRBJ1-2; D is undetermined. The germline V and J ends were trimmed by 0 bases and 10 bases, with 12 bases remaining between them. The CDR3 has 12 amino acids. Per the germline V gene, CDR1 is SQVTM and CDR2 is ANQGSEA. CDR3 DNA: TGCAGCGTTGAAGAAGGTACGGCCCTCTACACCTTC. Amino acid sequence: CSVEEGTALYTF.

To note about this clonotype: A much more abundant neighbour one base away suggests this may be a read error. V usage is TRBV9 and J usage is TRBJ2-7, with 9 bases aligning to TRBD1. CDR3 length: 15 residues. Germline CDR1 reads SGDLS; CDR2 reads YYNGEE. The CDR3 here is CAISPRDRGDYEQYF. Written as DNA, the CDR3 is TGTGCCATCAGCCCTAGAGACAGGGGGGACTACGAGCAGTACTTC.

This clonotype appeared many times. The chain combines TRBV28 with TRBJ1-1, with TRBD1 as a possible D gene (5 bases). Germline CDR1 and CDR2: MDHEN and SYDVKM. Trimming removed 2 bases at V and 10 bases at J, with 11 bases between. The CDR3 is 12 residues long. The CDR3 nucleotides read TGTGCCAGCAGTTTACAGGGCCGAGGAGCTTTCTTT. It yields the protein CASSLQGRGAFF.

Worth noting for this clonotype: A read error may be the cause here, since a much bigger clone is one base away. The chain combines TRBV12-3 or TRBV12-4 with TRBJ2-3, with D unclear. The ends were cut back, 5 bases at V and 8 bases at J, with 8 bases in the middle. The CDR3 is made up of 11 amino acids. DNA of the CDR3: TGTGCCAGCAGTACCCTAGGTACGCAGTATTTT. Its translation is CASSTLGTQYF.

This clonotype was observed at least ten times. This chain links TRBV12-3 or TRBV12-4 with TRBJ1-6; possibly TRBD1 for D (5 bases). V was cut by 1 base and J by 5 bases, with 12 bases left in between. The CDR3 consists of 16 residues. CDR3 DNA: TGTGCCAGCAGTTTAGGGTCAGGGAACCATAATTCACCCCTCCACTTT. This translates into CASSLGSGNHNSPLHF.

This clonotype was seen ten or more times. V and J are TRBV29-1 and TRBJ1-4; TRBD1 matches at 7 bases. CDR1 is SQVTM and CDR2 is ANQGSEA in the germline V gene. There are 14 residues in the CDR3. Losses at the gene ends were 4 bases for V and 4 bases for J; bases not matched to a gene: 6. The CDR3 sequence: CSVAIQGDNEKLFF. The CDR3, as DNA: TGCAGCGTTGCTATCCAGGGGGATAATGAAAAACTGTTTTTT. Drawing the rest from reference TRBV29-1 and TRBJ1-4, the complete variable domain is SAVISQKPSRDICQRGTSLTIQCQVDSQVTMMFWYRQQPGQSLTLIATANQGSEATYESGFVIDKFPISRPNLTFSTLTVSNMSPEDSSIYLCSVAIQGDNEKLFFGSGTQLSVL.